The 19 T cell receptor beta chains below all came from one sample that was sequenced in a study of CD8 T cells in ankylosing spondylitis. One entry per CDR3 protein results from TCRdb running MiXCR on the 5' RACE reads. The table shows fewer than 500,000 distinct CDR3 sequences, with about 25% occurring only once. Study-wide results and limits: Blood from ankylosing spondylitis patients appeared to carry a characteristic eight-variant TCR beta motif.

Their antigen targets remain unknown. Sequencing was carried out using blood, either unsorted or a sorted T cell fraction (not recorded which). The receptors derive from a male donor with ankylosing spondylitis.

The CDR3 here is CASTLTNRGREKLFF. As DNA, the CDR3 is TGTGCCAGCACCCTAACGAACAGAGGTCGTGAAAAACTGTTTTTT. The chain has TRBV28 and TRBJ1-4; no clear D gene. The length of the CDR3 is 15 residues. Germline assignment: CDR1 MDHEN and CDR2 SYDVKM. V gave up 7 bases and J gave up 7 bases, with 19 bases separating them.

This clonotype appeared a few times. The V and J genes are TRBV12-3 or TRBV12-4 and TRBJ1-2; D gene ambiguous. V lost 3 bases and J 8 bases, leaving 13 bases between the germline ends. This CDR3 spans 13 amino acids. The CDR3 bases are TGTGCCAGCAGTTTCATAAGGGAGGGAGGCTACACCTTC. Amino acid sequence: CASSFIREGGYTF.

V and J are TRBV20-1 and TRBJ2-2; TRBD2 matches at 7 bases. The V gene's germline CDR1 is DFQATT and CDR2 SNEGSKA (reference sequence). J gave up 2 bases and V 5 bases, and 11 bases lay outside the gene matches. This CDR3 has 16 amino acids. For the CDR3, the DNA is TGCAGTGCTTCCCCTTCTAGCGGAGGTAACACCGGGGAGCTGTTTTTT. Protein product: CSASPSSGGNTGELFF.

V usage is TRBV12-3 or TRBV12-4 and J usage is TRBJ2-1; 8 nucleotides match TRBD1. With V trimmed by 6 bases and J by 4 bases, 5 bases remained unmatched. This CDR3 is 14 amino acids long. For the CDR3, the DNA is TGTGCCAGCAGCGGACAGGGCAAGTACAATGAGCAGTTCTTC. It translates to CASSGQGKYNEQFF.

The chain carries TRBV7-9 and TRBJ2-1, with D unclear. Germline loops: CDR1 SEHNR, CDR2 FQNEAQ (reference sequence). The CDR3 spans 14 residues. The germline V and J ends were trimmed by 2 bases and 6 bases, with 11 bases remaining between them. CDR3 loop: CASSLLEASNEQFF. The CDR3 DNA reads as TGTGCCAGCAGCTTATTGGAAGCGTCCAATGAGCAGTTCTTC.

The chain is built from TRBV6-1 and TRBJ2-3; 9 bases align to TRBD1. V was clipped by 2 bases and J by 4 bases; unmatched bases: 4. There are 15 residues in the CDR3. Germline V gives CDR1 MNHNS, CDR2 SASEGT. CDR3 sequence (DNA): TGTGCCAGCAGTGAATGGGACAGGGAAGCAGATACGCAGTATTTT. Translation: CASSEWDREADTQYF.

This chain uses TRBV5-1 with TRBJ2-6; TRBD2 matches at 11 bases. V dropped 4 bases and J dropped 0; count of bases not matched to a gene: 9. CDR3 length equals 19 residues. The germline V gene encodes CDR1 SGHRS and CDR2 YFSETQ. The chain's CDR3 is CASSLGRLAGSSGANVLTF. The CDR3 DNA reads TGCGCCAGCAGCCTCGGACGACTAGCGGGAAGCTCTGGGGCCAACGTCCTGACTTTC.

The chain couples TRBV4-2 to TRBJ2-2; D possibly corresponds to TRBD1 (6 bases). CDR3 length: 16 amino acids. In germline, CDR1 is LGHNA, CDR2 YNFKEQ. Trimming removed 2 bases at V and 4 bases at J, with 14 bases between. CDR3 in amino acids: CASSQPDTGSTGELFF. The CDR3 DNA reads TGTGCCAGCAGCCAACCAGACACAGGGAGCACCGGGGAGCTGTTTTTT.

This clonotype was detected ten times or more. The rearrangement links TRBV2 to TRBJ2-7; D is ambiguous. This CDR3 is 13 amino acids long. V was pared by 2 bases and J by 3 bases, with 8 bases between. The germline gives CDR1 SNHLY, CDR2 FYNNEI. The CDR3: CASSEKLYYEQYV. The CDR3, as DNA: TGTGCCAGCAGTGAAAAACTATACTACGAGCAGTACGTC.

This clonotype was recorded a few times. The J gene is TRBJ2-1, the V gene TRBV24-1, with D maybe TRBD1 (6 bases). CDR1 is KGHDR, CDR2 SFDVKD, per germline. V was pared by 4 bases and J by 10 bases, with 13 bases between. This CDR3 is built from 13 residues. In DNA, the CDR3 is TGTGCCACCAGTGACCCAGGGGTCGAAGAGCAGTTCTTC. It is translated as CATSDPGVEEQFF.

This clonotype showed up many times. CDR3 coding DNA: TGCAGTGCTAGCGGACAGGGAGGATATGGTGAAAAACTGTTTTTT. Translation gives CSASGQGGYGEKLFF. V is TRBV20-1 and J is TRBJ1-4; 8 nucleotides agree with TRBD1. Germline CDR1 DFQATT, CDR2 SNEGSKA (reference sequence). Losses at the gene ends were 3 bases for V and 7 bases for J; bases not matched to a gene: 10. CDR3 length equals 15 residues.

The gene calls are TRBV7-9 and TRBJ1-2; D is undetermined. V lost 7 bases, J lost 2 bases, and 5 bases lay in between. The CDR3 covers 11 residues. Per the germline V gene, CDR1 is SEHNR and CDR2 is FQNEAQ (reference sequence). The CDR3 is CASNQNYGYTF. CDR3 sequence (DNA): TGTGCCAGCAATCAGAACTATGGCTACACCTTC.

The chain recombines TRBV5-1 with TRBJ2-3; possible D gene TRBD2, 6 bases. Germline V gene sequence: CDR1 SGHRS, CDR2 YFSETQ. Between the trimmed V and J ends, which lost 4 bases and 1 base, there was a span of 10 bases. The CDR3 contains 14 residues. The CDR3 bases are TGCGCCAGCAGCCGCGGGACCCGCACAGATACGCAGTATTTT. Translation gives CASSRGTRTDTQYF.

In its sample, this clonotype was seen a few times. The chain has TRBV4-1 and TRBJ1-2; tentative D call: TRBD1 (6 bases). Germline lookup yields CDR1 MGHRA and CDR2 YSYEKL. V lost 1 base and J lost 5, with 14 bases in between. The CDR3 is 15 amino acids. CDR3 region: CASSQGSGTPYGYTF. The CDR3 DNA reads TGCGCCAGCAGCCAAGGTTCCGGGACACCGTATGGCTACACCTTC.

CDR3 sequence reads: CSLGGTTWGEQFF. In nucleotides, the CDR3 is TGCAGTCTAGGCGGTACTACTTGGGGGGAGCAGTTCTTC. The V call is TRBV20-1, the J call TRBJ2-1, with D tentatively TRBD1 or TRBD2 (5 bases each). Germline V lookup: CDR1 DFQATT, CDR2 SNEGSKA (reference sequence). V was cut by 8 bases and J by 10 bases, with 21 bases left in between. There are 13 residues in the CDR3.

The chain combines TRBV20-1 with TRBJ1-2; 10 nucleotides line up with TRBD1. Germline loops: CDR1 DFQATT, CDR2 SNEGSKA (reference sequence). Trimming removed 2 bases from V and 2 bases from J; junction bases left unmatched: 8. CDR3 length: 16 residues. CDR3 sequence reads: CSARPGQGFANYGYTF. The CDR3 region has the DNA TGCAGTGCTAGACCGGGACAGGGGTTTGCGAACTATGGCTACACCTTC.

This clonotype was counted between two and nine times. The chain joins TRBV5-1 to TRBJ1-2, with TRBD1 matching 7 bases. CDR3 length: 16 amino acids. Germline trimming cut 0 bases from V and 5 bases from J; bases unmatched to any gene: 10. Germline V gene data show CDR1 as SGHRS and CDR2 as YFSETQ. The CDR3 region is CASSLVGDRVYYGYTF. The CDR3 coding sequence is TGCGCCAGCAGCTTGGTCGGTGACAGGGTATATTATGGCTACACCTTC.

The V gene is TRBV12-3 or TRBV12-4, the J gene TRBJ1-2, with 12 positions matching TRBD1. Germline trimming cut 6 bases from V and 4 bases from J; bases unmatched to any gene: 6. CDR3 length equals 15 residues. The CDR3 reads CASRVGTGGGYGYTF. In nucleotides, the CDR3 is TGTGCCAGCAGAGTGGGGACAGGGGGCGGCTATGGCTACACCTTC.

This clonotype was found a few times. The V gene is TRBV3-1, the J gene TRBJ2-1; 14 bases align to TRBD2. V dropped 4 bases and J dropped 7; count of bases not matched to a gene: 9. This CDR3 spans 17 amino acids. Looked up from germline, CDR1 is LGHDT and CDR2 is YNNKEL (reference sequence). The CDR3 region is CASSRDGTSGSGNEQFF. CDR3 nucleotides: TGTGCCAGCAGCCGAGATGGGACTAGCGGGAGTGGTAATGAGCAGTTCTTC.